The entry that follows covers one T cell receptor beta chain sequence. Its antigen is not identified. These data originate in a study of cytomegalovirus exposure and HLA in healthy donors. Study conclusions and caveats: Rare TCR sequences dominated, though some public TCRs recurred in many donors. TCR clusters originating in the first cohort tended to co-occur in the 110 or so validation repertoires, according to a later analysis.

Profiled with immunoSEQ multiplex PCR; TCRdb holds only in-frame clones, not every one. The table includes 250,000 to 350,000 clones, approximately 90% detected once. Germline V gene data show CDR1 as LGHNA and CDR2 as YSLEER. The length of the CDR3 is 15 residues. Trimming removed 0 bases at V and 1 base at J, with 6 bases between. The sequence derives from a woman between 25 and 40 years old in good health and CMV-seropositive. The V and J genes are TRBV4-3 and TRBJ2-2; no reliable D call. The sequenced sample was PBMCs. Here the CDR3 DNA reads TGCGCCAGCAGCCAAGAAGGTTTGAACACCGGGGAGCTGTTTTTT. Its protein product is CASSQEGLNTGELFF.